The rows below give T cell receptor beta chains drawn from one sample of a study of T cells in Graves' hyperthyroidism and ophthalmopathy. One entry per CDR3 protein results from TCRdb running MiXCR on the multiplex PCR reads. Counted here are more than 350,000 distinct CDR3 sequences, around 15% occurring once; the ten biggest clones make up roughly 20%. Sequences were obtained from blood. Every receptor here comes from a woman aged 60 to 75 with Graves' ophthalmopathy. CDR3s include the opening cysteine and the closing phenylalanine or tryptophan. D genes are given only for firm matches. The size field is filled for only some rows; it gives once, few, many or a size class.

V gene: TRBV3-1
clone size: many
J gene: TRBJ1-4
D gene: TRBD1
CDR3 protein: CASSPEGQGLHEKLFF
CDR3 DNA: TGTGCCAGCAGCCCAGAGGGACAGGGGCTCCATGAAAAACTGTTTTTT

V gene: TRBV25-1
clone size: many
J gene: TRBJ1-2
D gene: NA
CDR3 protein: CASSENGAGYGYTF
CDR3 DNA: TGTGCCAGCAGTGAAAACGGGGCAGGGTATGGCTACACCTTC

V gene: TRBV5-1
clone size: many
J gene: TRBJ2-3
D gene: TRBD2
CDR3 protein: CASASQAGDTDTQYF
CDR3 DNA: TGCGCCAGCGCCTCTCAGGCGGGAGACACAGATACGCAGTATTTT

V gene: TRBV7-9
clone size: many
J gene: TRBJ2-1
D gene: TRBD2
CDR3 protein: CASSSLRTSGTYNEQFF
CDR3 DNA: TGTGCCAGCAGCTCACTCCGGACTAGCGGGACGTACAATGAGCAGTTCTTC

V gene: TRBV20-1
clone size: many
J gene: TRBJ2-7
D gene: TRBD2
CDR3 protein: CSARSLAGTYEQYF
CDR3 DNA: TGCAGTGCTAGATCCCTAGCGGGAACCTACGAGCAGTACTTC

V gene: TRBV6-1
clone size: few
J gene: TRBJ1-3
D gene: NA
CDR3 protein: CASSGTGSAGNTIYF
CDR3 DNA: TGTGCCAGCAGTGGAACAGGGAGCGCTGGAAACACCATATATTTT

V gene: TRBV20-1
clone size: many
J gene: TRBJ2-3
D gene: TRBD2
CDR3 protein: CSARGAGGSDTQYF
CDR3 DNA: TGCAGTGCTAGAGGGGCGGGAGGTTCGGATACGCAGTATTTT

V gene: TRBV5-1
clone size: many
J gene: TRBJ1-1
D gene: NA
CDR3 protein: CASSLDLVYGTEAFF
CDR3 DNA: TGCGCCAGCAGCTTGGACCTTGTTTATGGCACTGAAGCTTTCTTT

V gene: TRBV30
clone size: many
J gene: TRBJ2-5
D gene: NA
CDR3 protein: CAWSGGGGLTGETQYF
CDR3 DNA: TGTGCCTGGAGTGGGGGGGGCGGGCTAACCGGCGAGACCCAGTACTTC

V gene: TRBV27
clone size: many
J gene: TRBJ2-7
D gene: NA
CDR3 protein: CASSKNSGTLFYEQYF
CDR3 DNA: TGTGCCAGCAGTAAGAACTCCGGGACACTTTTCTACGAGCAGTACTTC

V gene: TRBV19
clone size: few
J gene: TRBJ2-1
D gene: NA
CDR3 protein: CASSIAGNEQFF
CDR3 DNA: TGTGCCAGTAGTATCGCGGGTAATGAGCAGTTCTTC

V gene: TRBV19
clone size: NA
J gene: TRBJ2-1
D gene: NA
CDR3 protein: CATTPGRDVQFF
CDR3 DNA: TGTGCCACCACCCCGGGACGGGACGTGCAGTTCTTC

V gene: TRBV6-1
clone size: many
J gene: TRBJ1-2
D gene: NA
CDR3 protein: CASSILSGRGYTF
CDR3 DNA: TGTGCCAGCAGCATCTTGTCGGGGCGAGGCTACACCTTC

V gene: TRBV13
clone size: many
J gene: TRBJ1-5
D gene: TRBD1
CDR3 protein: CASSLQGANQPQHF
CDR3 DNA: TGTGCCAGCAGCTTACAGGGGGCCAATCAGCCCCAGCATTTT

V gene: TRBV6-2/TRBV6-3
clone size: NA
J gene: TRBJ2-3
D gene: NA
CDR3 protein: CASRKSGPQGDTQYF
CDR3 DNA: TGTGCCAGCAGGAAGAGCGGACCCCAAGGAGATACGCAGTATTTT

V gene: TRBV29-1
clone size: many
J gene: TRBJ2-1
D gene: NA
CDR3 protein: CSVAWVADYNEQFF
CDR3 DNA: TGCAGCGTTGCGTGGGTAGCGGACTACAATGAGCAGTTCTTC

V gene: TRBV20-1
clone size: many
J gene: TRBJ2-7
D gene: NA
CDR3 protein: CSARVVSGPFGEQYF
CDR3 DNA: TGCAGTGCTAGAGTTGTTTCGGGCCCCTTTGGCGAGCAGTACTTC

V gene: TRBV20-1
clone size: many
J gene: TRBJ2-7
D gene: TRBD2
CDR3 protein: CSAFRTSGSEQYF
CDR3 DNA: TGCAGTGCTTTCCGGACTAGCGGGAGCGAGCAGTACTTC

V gene: TRBV28
clone size: many
J gene: TRBJ2-3
D gene: NA
CDR3 protein: CASRQGRGTDTQYF
CDR3 DNA: TGTGCCAGCAGGCAGGGGAGGGGCACAGATACGCAGTATTTT

V gene: TRBV28
clone size: many
J gene: TRBJ2-1
D gene: TRBD2
CDR3 protein: CASSSGTSGRRGEQFF
CDR3 DNA: TGTGCCAGCAGCTCCGGGACTAGCGGGAGGAGGGGTGAGCAGTTCTTC

V gene: TRBV7-3
clone size: NA
J gene: TRBJ2-3
D gene: NA
CDR3 protein: CASSLIGWPDTQYF
CDR3 DNA: TGTGCCAGCAGCTTAATCGGGTGGCCAGATACGCAGTATTTT

V gene: TRBV11-2
clone size: many
J gene: TRBJ2-1
D gene: TRBD2
CDR3 protein: CASSSWTSGNEQFF
CDR3 DNA: TGTGCCAGCAGCTCATGGACTAGCGGCAATGAGCAGTTCTTC

V gene: TRBV5-1
clone size: NA
J gene: TRBJ2-1
D gene: NA
CDR3 protein: CASRTGVSVTGNEQFF
CDR3 DNA: TGCGCCAGCAGAACGGGGGTATCTGTTACCGGCAATGAGCAGTTCTTC

V gene: TRBV28
clone size: many
J gene: TRBJ2-3
D gene: NA
CDR3 protein: CASSPASPESTDTQYF
CDR3 DNA: TGTGCCAGCAGCCCCGCTAGCCCGGAAAGCACAGATACGCAGTATTTT

V gene: TRBV3-1
clone size: NA
J gene: TRBJ2-1
D gene: NA
CDR3 protein: CASSQARAGGETFF
CDR3 DNA: TGTGCCAGCAGCCAAGCTCGGGCGGGCGGAGAAACGTTCTTC

V gene: TRBV12-3/TRBV12-4
clone size: NA
J gene: TRBJ1-5
D gene: NA
CDR3 protein: CASSPGEQPQHF
CDR3 DNA: TGTGCCAGCAGTCCCGGAGAGCAGCCCCAGCATTTT

V gene: TRBV25-1
clone size: NA
J gene: TRBJ2-1
D gene: TRBD2
CDR3 protein: CASSTPSGYNEQFF
CDR3 DNA: TGTGCCAGCAGTACCCCTAGCGGATACAATGAGCAGTTCTTC

V gene: TRBV7-3
clone size: NA
J gene: TRBJ2-2
D gene: NA
CDR3 protein: CASSLLNREATGELFF
CDR3 DNA: TGTGCCAGCAGCTTACTCAACAGGGAGGCGACCGGGGAGCTGTTTTTT

V gene: TRBV2
clone size: many
J gene: TRBJ1-2
D gene: TRBD1
CDR3 protein: CASSKDRGDRGYTF
CDR3 DNA: TGTGCCAGCAGCAAAGACAGGGGTGATCGTGGCTACACCTTC

V gene: TRBV28
clone size: few
J gene: TRBJ1-4
D gene: NA
CDR3 protein: CASSFGGDGGEKLFF
CDR3 DNA: TGTGCCAGCAGTTTCGGAGGGGATGGAGGAGAAAAACTGTTTTTT

V gene: TRBV5-6
clone size: NA
J gene: TRBJ2-7
D gene: NA
CDR3 protein: CASSSLDYEQYF
CDR3 DNA: TGTGCCAGCAGCTCCCTAGACTACGAGCAGTACTTC

V gene: TRBV5-1
clone size: many
J gene: TRBJ2-7
D gene: NA
CDR3 protein: CASSTPGTNYEQYF
CDR3 DNA: TGCGCCAGCAGCACCCCCGGGACCAACTACGAGCAGTACTTC

V gene: TRBV12-3/TRBV12-4
clone size: few
J gene: TRBJ2-7
D gene: TRBD2
CDR3 protein: CASSPSFTLGLAGGSPYEQYF
CDR3 DNA: TGTGCCAGCAGTCCATCCTTCACTTTGGGACTAGCGGGAGGGTCCCCCTACGAGCAGTACTTC

V gene: TRBV20-1
clone size: many
J gene: TRBJ1-1
D gene: NA
CDR3 protein: CSARARARAEAFF
CDR3 DNA: TGCAGTGCTAGAGCCCGGGCTAGGGCTGAAGCTTTCTTT

V gene: TRBV5-1
clone size: many
J gene: TRBJ2-5
D gene: TRBD2
CDR3 protein: CASSLGQRGETQYF
CDR3 DNA: TGCGCCAGCAGCTTGGGCCAGCGGGGTGAGACCCAGTACTTC